This T cell receptor (beta chain) derives from a study of blood T cells in healthy people across ages. The authors ran a second PCR of 7 to 11 cycles using a sample-barcoded 5' primer and a J-beta primer mix. TCRdb processed the 5' RACE reads anew with MiXCR; each CDR3 protein has one entry. The table lists 600,000 or so distinct CDR3 sequences, about 30% of them singletons. Germline loops: CDR1 MNHEY, CDR2 SVGEGT. The germline V and J ends were trimmed by 3 bases and 5 bases, with 10 bases remaining between them. There are 13 residues in the CDR3. The material sequenced was blood. The clonotype was recovered from a woman aged 80 or over in good health. The gene calls are TRBV6-2 or TRBV6-3 and TRBJ1-2; D not resolved. The CDR3 spells CASSYEQLYGYTF. The CDR3 DNA sequence: TGTGCCAGCAGTTATGAACAGCTATATGGCTACACCTTC.